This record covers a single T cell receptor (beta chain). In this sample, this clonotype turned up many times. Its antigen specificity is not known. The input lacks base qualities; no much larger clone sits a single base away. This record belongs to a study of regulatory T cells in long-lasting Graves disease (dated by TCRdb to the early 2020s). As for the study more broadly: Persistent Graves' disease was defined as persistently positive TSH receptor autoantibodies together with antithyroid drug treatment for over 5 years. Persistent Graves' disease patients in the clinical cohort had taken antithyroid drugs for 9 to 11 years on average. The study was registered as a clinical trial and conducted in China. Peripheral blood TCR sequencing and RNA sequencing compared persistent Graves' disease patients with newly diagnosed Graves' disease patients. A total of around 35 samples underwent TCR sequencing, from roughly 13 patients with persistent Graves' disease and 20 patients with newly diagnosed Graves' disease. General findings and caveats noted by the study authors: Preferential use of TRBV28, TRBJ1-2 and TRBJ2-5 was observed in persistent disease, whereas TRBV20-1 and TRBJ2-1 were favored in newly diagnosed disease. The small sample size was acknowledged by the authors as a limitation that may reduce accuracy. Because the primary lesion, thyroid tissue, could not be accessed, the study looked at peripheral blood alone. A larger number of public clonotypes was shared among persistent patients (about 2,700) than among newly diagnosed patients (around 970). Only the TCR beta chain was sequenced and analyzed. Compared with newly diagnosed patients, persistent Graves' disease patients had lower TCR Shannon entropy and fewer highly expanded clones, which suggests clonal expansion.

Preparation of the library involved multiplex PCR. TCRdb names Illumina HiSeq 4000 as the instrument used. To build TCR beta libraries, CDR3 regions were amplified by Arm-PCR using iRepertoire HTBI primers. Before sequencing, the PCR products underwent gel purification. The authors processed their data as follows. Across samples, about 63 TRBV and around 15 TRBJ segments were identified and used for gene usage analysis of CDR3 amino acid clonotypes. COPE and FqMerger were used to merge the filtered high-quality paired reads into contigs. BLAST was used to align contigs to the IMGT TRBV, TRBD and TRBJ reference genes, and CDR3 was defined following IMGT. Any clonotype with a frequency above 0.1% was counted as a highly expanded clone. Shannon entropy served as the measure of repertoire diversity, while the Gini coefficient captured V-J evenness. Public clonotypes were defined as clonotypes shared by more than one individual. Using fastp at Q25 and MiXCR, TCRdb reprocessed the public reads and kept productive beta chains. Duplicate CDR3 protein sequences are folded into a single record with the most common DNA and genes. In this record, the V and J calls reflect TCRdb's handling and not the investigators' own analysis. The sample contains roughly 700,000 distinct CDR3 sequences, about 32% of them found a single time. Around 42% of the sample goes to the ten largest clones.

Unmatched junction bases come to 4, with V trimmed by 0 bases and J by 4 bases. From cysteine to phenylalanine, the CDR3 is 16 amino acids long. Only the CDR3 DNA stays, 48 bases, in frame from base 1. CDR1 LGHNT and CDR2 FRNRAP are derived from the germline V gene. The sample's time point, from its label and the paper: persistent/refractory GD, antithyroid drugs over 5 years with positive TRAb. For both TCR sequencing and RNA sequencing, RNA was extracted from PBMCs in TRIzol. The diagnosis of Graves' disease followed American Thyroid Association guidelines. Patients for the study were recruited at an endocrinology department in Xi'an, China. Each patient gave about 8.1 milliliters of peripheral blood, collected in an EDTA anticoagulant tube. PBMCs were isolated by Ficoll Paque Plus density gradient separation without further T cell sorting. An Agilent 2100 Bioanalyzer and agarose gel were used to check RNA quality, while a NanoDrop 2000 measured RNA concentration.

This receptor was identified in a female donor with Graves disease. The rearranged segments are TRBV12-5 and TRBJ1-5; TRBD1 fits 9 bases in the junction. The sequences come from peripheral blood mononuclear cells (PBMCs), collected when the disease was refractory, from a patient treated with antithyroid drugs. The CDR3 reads CASGLVLGTGNQPQHF. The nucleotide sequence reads TGTGCTAGTGGTTTGGTACTCGGGACAGGGAATCAGCCCCAGCATTTT.